This T cell receptor beta chain was observed in a study of T cell repertoires in cytomegalovirus infection. Across the study: Public TCR beta signature analysis indicated the presence of both CMV infection and matching HLA type.

A few counts support this clonotype. What it binds is unknown. J gave up 0 bases and V 6 bases, and 14 bases lay outside the gene matches. The CDR3 is 19 amino acids. The V gene's germline CDR1 is DFQATT and CDR2 SNEGSKA (reference sequence). General observations from the study: The study identified carriers of CMV plus the relevant HLA from cumulative public TCR beta family frequency. What dominated the ex vivo response were HLA-C-restricted CMV-specific TCR beta clonotypes.

From the reads, TCRdb called clonotypes with MiXCR, one entry per CDR3 protein. The table lists under 500,000 distinct CDR3 sequences, about 44% of them singletons. This chain links TRBV20-1 with TRBJ2-3; 14 nucleotides align to TRBD2. The material was cultured PBMCs, obtained from culture after CMV antigen stimulation. This sequence originates from a human donor in good health (CMV status not recorded). Some clones in this sample may be carry-over from other donors' samples. CDR3 region: CSAGPGTSGGPKSTDTQYF. For the CDR3, the DNA is TGCAGTGCAGGTCCCGGGACTAGCGGGGGACCGAAGAGCACAGATACGCAGTATTTT.